This T cell receptor beta chain was sequenced in a study of T-cell memory formation after mild COVID-19. From the 5' RACE reads, TCRdb called clonotypes with MiXCR, one entry per CDR3 protein. The repertoire holds about 430,000 distinct CDR3 sequences, with about 20% as singletons. The CDR3 has 14 residues. CDR1 is GTSNPN and CDR2 is SVGIG in the germline V gene (reference sequence). Trimming pared 6 bases from V and 6 bases from J, leaving 18 bases between. V and J are TRBV30 and TRBJ2-1; D is perhaps TRBD1 (7 bases). The sequenced material came from PBMCs or a T cell subset sorted from them (not recorded which). The sequence was collected from a man aged 18 to 30 who had mild COVID-19 (a few samples of this study predate the infection). Cell type and time point are not known. The CDR3 DNA reads as TGTGCCTGTGGAGTAGACAGGGAGGTCAATGAGCAGTTCTTC. It is translated as CACGVDREVNEQFF.